This T cell receptor (beta chain) emerged from a study of T cell responses to AZD1222 COVID-19 vaccine. Study results and limitations: Samples come after the peak T cell response, not at day 14. AZD1222 recipients seropositive at baseline numbered only five to seven. An increase in Spike-specific TCR breadth and depth was observed after two AZD1222 doses. Donors were mostly white British, more females; clonal diversity possibly underestimated.

This clone was seen only a few times. Its target is unknown. V was cut by 2 bases and J by 9 bases, with 14 bases left in between. The CDR3 contains 14 residues. CDR1 and CDR2 (germline): GTSNPN, SVGIG (reference sequence). Profiled with immunoSEQ multiplex PCR; TCRdb holds only in-frame clones, not every one. The repertoire holds about 120,000 clones, 80% to 90% seen once, with roughly 3.7% in the top ten. The TCR comes from an adult in good health. Sequences were derived from peripheral blood, sampled on day 0 of MenACWY control vaccination. V usage is TRBV30 and J usage is TRBJ1-6, with TRBD1 as a possible D gene (5 bases). Here the CDR3 reads CAWSTGTSFSPLHF. For the CDR3, the DNA is TGTGCCTGGAGTACCGGGACCTCGTTTTCACCCCTCCACTTT.